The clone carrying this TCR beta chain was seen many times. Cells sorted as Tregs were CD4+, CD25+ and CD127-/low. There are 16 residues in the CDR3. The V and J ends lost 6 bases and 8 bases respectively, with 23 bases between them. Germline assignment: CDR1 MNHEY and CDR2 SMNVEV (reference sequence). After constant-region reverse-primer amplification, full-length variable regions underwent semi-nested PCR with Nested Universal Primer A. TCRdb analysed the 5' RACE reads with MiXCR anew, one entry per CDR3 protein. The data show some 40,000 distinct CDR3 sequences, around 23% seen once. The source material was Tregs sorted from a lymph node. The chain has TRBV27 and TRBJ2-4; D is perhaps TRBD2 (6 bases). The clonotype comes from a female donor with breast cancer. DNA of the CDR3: TGTGCCAGCAGCCCACACTTTGACAGCCAGCGGGACATTCAGTACTTC. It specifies CASSPHFDSQRDIQYF.